The entry that follows covers one T cell receptor beta chain sequence. The antigen is undetermined. At the time of active disease, bone marrow was collected from every patient. The library was built from 400 ng RNA with molecular barcoded adaptors for alpha/delta and beta/gamma chains. TCRdb processed the reads anew with MiXCR; each CDR3 protein has one entry. The sample consists of 100,000 to 150,000 distinct CDR3 sequences, 13% of them appearing once. Trimming stripped 4 bases from V and 1 base from J, with 8 bases between. The V gene's germline CDR1 is SGHRS and CDR2 YFSETQ. This CDR3 has 13 residues. These data are taken from a study of read filtering for tumor transcriptome and immune sequencing. As for the study in general: After DNase treatment, RNA was made into whole-transcriptome libraries.

Notes on the study in general: Approximately 80% of IR-seq clonotypes had one read, totaling roughly 3.5% of reads; RNA-seq: 74.6% and 44.6%.

The source is a donor at least 40 years old with multiple myeloma. Sequencing used a population of CD138-negative cells sorted from bone marrow. This chain links TRBV5-1 with TRBJ1-1; no clear D gene. The CDR3 here is CASSPQENTEAFF. CDR3 nucleotides: TGCGCCAGCAGCCCTCAAGAGAACACTGAAGCTTTCTTT.